These 27 T cell receptor beta chains were all obtained from the same sample, sequenced in a study of T-cell reconstitution after alpha-beta-depleted transplantation in children. Using unique molecular identifiers, the investigators prepared the TCRbeta library. One entry per CDR3 protein results from TCRdb running MiXCR on the PCR reads. Counted here are about 980,000 distinct CDR3 sequences, about 31% occurring once; the ten biggest clones make up over 25%. Sequenced material: PBMCs, mostly from graft donor cells, taken 360 days after TCRalphabeta/CD19-depleted stem cell transplant. Receptor source: a boy under two years old who had a stem cell transplant for SCID, so the T cells may come from the graft donor.

This clonotype was seen a handful of times. This rearrangement joins TRBV9 to TRBJ2-7, with 9 nucleotides matching TRBD1. The CDR3 contains 16 residues. Germline CDR1 reads SGDLS; CDR2 reads YYNGEE. The V segment lost 3 bases and the J segment 2 bases; nucleotides outside the gene matches: 9. DNA of the CDR3: TGTGCCAGCAGCGCCGGTAGACAGGGGGGGACCTACGAGCAGTACTTC. Translation: CASSAGRQGGTYEQYF.

The V and J genes are TRBV29-1 and TRBJ2-7; 10 bases align to TRBD1. V lost 5 bases to trimming and J lost 5 bases; unmatched junction nucleotides: 6. This CDR3 is 13 amino acids long. Germline loops: CDR1 SQVTM, CDR2 ANQGSEA. The DNA for the CDR3 is TGCAGCGTTAACTACGGGACAGGGGACGAGCAGTACTTC. Its translation is CSVNYGTGDEQYF.

This clonotype has a handful of counts. V is TRBV15 and J is TRBJ2-1; 12 positions match TRBD1. Germline V gene sequence: CDR1 LNHNV, CDR2 YYDKDF (reference sequence). The CDR3 length is 18 residues. Trimming at V came to 5 bases and at J to 8 bases, leaving 16 bases not matched to a gene. CDR3 in DNA: TGTGCCACCAGCTCCCGGGACAGGGGGCAACCCAGGGCGGATGAGCAGTTCTTC. The encoded protein is CATSSRDRGQPRADEQFF.

The chain combines TRBV5-1 with TRBJ2-1; no reliable D call. The CDR3 totals 13 residues. Germline V gene lookup returns CDR1 SGHRS and CDR2 YFSETQ. The V and J ends lost 4 bases and 8 bases respectively, with 13 bases between them. CDR3 sequence: CASSPTLIYEQFF. DNA for the CDR3: TGCGCCAGCAGCCCCACTTTGATTTATGAGCAGTTCTTC.

Only a few counts were recorded for this clonotype. V usage is TRBV6-2 or TRBV6-3 and J usage is TRBJ1-1; the D is unclear. Looked up from germline, CDR1 is MNHEY and CDR2 is SVGEGT. Between the trimmed V and J ends, which lost 6 bases and 0 bases, there was a span of 11 bases. This CDR3 is 14 amino acids long. The CDR3 coding sequence is TGTGCCAGCAGGTCTGGGTTTTTGAACACTGAAGCTTTCTTT. Amino acid sequence: CASRSGFLNTEAFF.

This rearrangement joins TRBV20-1 to TRBJ2-5; D unresolved. The CDR3 sequence is 12 residues long. Deletions cut 3 bases from V and 4 bases from J, with 9 bases between. Germline loops: CDR1 DFQATT, CDR2 SNEGSKA (reference sequence). The CDR3 region is CSASGPVETQYF. CDR3 bases: TGCAGTGCTAGTGGGCCGGTAGAGACCCAGTACTTC.

This chain uses TRBV12-3 or TRBV12-4 with TRBJ1-5; D is possibly TRBD1 (5 bases). Trimming pared 6 bases from V and 4 bases from J, leaving 13 bases between. The CDR3 covers 14 residues. The CDR3 DNA sequence: TGTGCCAGCAGATACGGGGCTACAAATCAGCCCCAGCATTTT. Residues: CASRYGATNQPQHF.

This clonotype was found a few times. The CDR3 loop reads CASRPALGELFF. The DNA of the CDR3 is TGTGCCAGCAGACCCGCCCTTGGCGAGCTGTTTTTT. The chain combines TRBV6-6 with TRBJ1-4, with D unclear. There are 12 residues in the CDR3. The germline V gene has CDR1 MNHNY and CDR2 SVGAGI (reference sequence). V was clipped by 6 bases and J by 14 bases, with 16 bases between them.

In its sample, this clonotype was seen a few times. V gene TRBV5-5 combines with J gene TRBJ2-1, with a possible D match to TRBD1 (6 bases). The germline V and J ends were trimmed by 2 bases and 9 bases, with 24 bases remaining between them. The CDR3 consists of 17 residues. Germline values: CDR1 SGHKS, CDR2 YYEKEE (reference sequence). The CDR3 spells CASSFIPVGPGGFEQFF. CDR3 nucleotides: TGTGCCAGCAGCTTTATTCCTGTGGGCCCTGGGGGCTTTGAGCAGTTCTTC.

This clonotype turned up a few times. This CDR3 is CASSEPGQKNYGYTF. The DNA of the CDR3 is TGCGCCAGCAGCGAACCGGGACAGAAGAACTATGGCTACACCTTC. This rearrangement joins TRBV4-3 to TRBJ1-2, with 7 bases fitting TRBD1. CDR1 and CDR2 from the germline V gene are LGHNA and YSLEER. V was clipped by 5 bases and J by 2 bases; unmatched bases: 8. This CDR3 region has 15 residues.

This CDR3 is CASSRPTSPGTDTQYF. The CDR3 nucleotides are TGCGCCAGCAGCCGACCCACTAGCCCAGGCACAGATACGCAGTATTTT. This chain links TRBV5-1 with TRBJ2-3, with a weak D call TRBD2 (6 bases). Germline V gene data show CDR1 as SGHRS and CDR2 as YFSETQ. V lost 4 bases and J lost 1, with 16 bases in between. CDR3 length: 16 residues.

The chain combines TRBV30 with TRBJ2-2; no firm D call. The CDR3 is 11 amino acids. The V end lost 8 bases, the J end lost 2 bases, and 6 bases lay between the germline ends. Germline loops: CDR1 GTSNPN, CDR2 SVGIG (reference sequence). CDR3 protein: CARRNTGELFF. The DNA of the CDR3 is TGTGCCCGCCGAAACACCGGGGAGCTGTTTTTT.

This chain uses TRBV7-9 with TRBJ2-7, with 8 bases that match TRBD1. Trimming at V came to 5 bases and at J to 11 bases, leaving 14 bases not matched to a gene. The CDR3 is 14 amino acids. Germline V gene lookup returns CDR1 SEHNR and CDR2 FQNEAQ (reference sequence). Here the CDR3 reads CASSGTGGFRWKYF. The CDR3, as DNA: TGTGCCAGCAGCGGGACAGGAGGATTCAGGTGGAAGTACTTC.

The V and J genes are TRBV9 and TRBJ1-3; D perhaps matches TRBD1 (5 bases). V lost 0 bases and J lost 3, with 10 bases in between. The CDR3 is made up of 15 amino acids. The germline V gene has CDR1 SGDLS and CDR2 YYNGEE. The CDR3 is CASSVDGGRGNTIYF. CDR3 sequence (DNA): TGTGCCAGCAGCGTAGATGGGGGACGTGGAAACACCATATATTTT.

The rearrangement links TRBV28 to TRBJ2-7; 7 bases align to TRBD1. The germline CDR1 and CDR2 sequences are MDHEN and SYDVKM. V dropped 6 bases and J dropped 2; count of bases not matched to a gene: 4. The length of the CDR3 is 13 residues. The CDR3 DNA sequence: TGTGCCAGCAGCGGGACAGTTCCCTACGAGCAGTACTTC. This encodes CASSGTVPYEQYF.

The chain uses TRBV2 and TRBJ2-3; D gene unclear. The CDR3 has 18 amino acids. Trimming took 5 bases from V and 1 from J, leaving 22 bases between them. Germline assignment: CDR1 SNHLY and CDR2 FYNNEI. The CDR3 here is CASSLPKGDLIRTDTQYF. DNA for the CDR3: TGTGCCAGCAGTTTACCAAAGGGCGACCTAATCCGCACAGATACGCAGTATTTT.

V is TRBV28 and J is TRBJ1-1; D not resolved. This CDR3 has 12 residues. Trimming cost V 2 bases and J 8 bases, with 9 bases left between them. In germline, CDR1 is MDHEN, CDR2 SYDVKM. The CDR3 sequence: CASSLDRVEAFF. The CDR3 DNA reads TGTGCCAGCAGTTTAGATCGGGTCGAAGCTTTCTTT.

The gene calls are TRBV25-1 and TRBJ1-1; D gene ambiguous. The length of the CDR3 is 12 residues. The germline CDR1 and CDR2 sequences are MGHDK and SYGVNS. Trimming pared 3 bases from V and 7 bases from J, leaving 9 bases between. CDR3 in DNA: TGTGCCAGCAGTGATTATACGTTTGAAGCTTTCTTT. Protein: CASSDYTFEAFF.

V is TRBV15 and J is TRBJ2-5; D is unclear. CDR1 is LNHNV and CDR2 is YYDKDF in the germline V gene (reference sequence). This CDR3 has 17 amino acids. Between the trimmed V and J ends, which lost 1 base and 3 bases, there was a span of 18 bases. CDR3 coding DNA: TGTGCCACCAGCAGAGGGTGGCTCCAAATGGAGAAAGAGACCCAGTACTTC. It codes for CATSRGWLQMEKETQYF.

The chain employs TRBV20-1 and TRBJ2-1; a possible D gene is TRBD1 (7 bases). This CDR3 contains 15 residues. Germline lookup yields CDR1 DFQATT and CDR2 SNEGSKA (reference sequence). With 4 bases removed from V and 1 base from J, the gap between germline ends came to 14 bases. The CDR3 loop reads CSATGGRGSYNEQFF. The CDR3 coding sequence is TGCAGTGCTACCGGGGGCAGGGGGTCCTACAATGAGCAGTTCTTC.

The chain is built from TRBV24-1 and TRBJ2-5, with D hard to call. Germline CDR1 and CDR2: KGHDR and SFDVKD. V lost 9 bases, J lost 5 bases, and 9 bases lay in between. This CDR3 is built from 11 residues. The CDR3 DNA reads TGTGCCACCGGATTCTGGGAGACCCAGTACTTC. Translating gives CATGFWETQYF.

In this sample, this clonotype turned up a few times. The chain joins TRBV20-1 to TRBJ2-4; a possible D gene is TRBD1 (5 bases). The germline V gene encodes CDR1 DFQATT and CDR2 SNEGSKA (reference sequence). CDR3 length: 12 amino acids. V lost 3 bases and J 7 bases, leaving 10 bases between the germline ends. CDR3: CSASMGRNIQYF. CDR3 DNA: TGCAGTGCTAGTATGGGGCGCAACATTCAGTACTTC.

Here the CDR3 DNA reads TGTGCCAGCAGATGGCTAGCGGGGGGTCCAGGGACAGATACGCAGTATTTT. Amino acids: CASRWLAGGPGTDTQYF. The V call is TRBV12-3 or TRBV12-4, the J call TRBJ2-3; 11 nucleotides match TRBD2. The CDR3 loop spans 17 amino acids. V shed 6 bases and J 3 bases; nucleotides not matched to a gene: 11.

The chain is built from TRBV5-1 and TRBJ2-4; the D is unclear. Trimming removed 4 bases at V and 6 bases at J, with 14 bases between. The length of the CDR3 is 14 residues. Germline V CDR1 and CDR2: SGHRS, YFSETQ. CDR3 amino acids: CASSVGTTVNIQYF. The CDR3 region has the DNA TGCGCCAGCAGCGTGGGTACCACGGTAAACATTCAGTACTTC.

This clonotype was seen only a few times. This chain uses TRBV10-3 with TRBJ2-7; no reliable D call. Germline CDR1 is ENHRY and CDR2 is SYGVKD. V was trimmed by 6 bases and J by 2 bases, leaving 8 bases between them. This CDR3 contains 12 residues. CDR3 amino acids: CAIREPTYEQYF. The CDR3 coding sequence is TGTGCCATCAGAGAGCCAACCTACGAGCAGTACTTC.

The gene calls are TRBV7-2 and TRBJ2-5, with D perhaps being TRBD1 or TRBD2 (5 bases each). Trimming cost V 5 bases and J 4 bases, with 17 bases left between them. This CDR3 has 15 amino acids. The germline V gene has CDR1 SGHTA and CDR2 FQGNSA. CDR3 in DNA: TGTGCCAGCAGCCGGCTACTAGGGGTTGCAGAGACCCAGTACTTC. As protein: CASSRLLGVAETQYF.

The chain is built from TRBV5-4 and TRBJ1-1, with D possibly TRBD1 on 6 matching bases. The CDR3 has 14 residues. Looked up from germline, CDR1 is SGHNT and CDR2 is YYREEE (reference sequence). The germline V and J ends were trimmed by 3 bases and 10 bases, with 19 bases remaining between them. CDR3 sequence (DNA): TGTGCCAGCAGCTATAGAATGCAGGGGTCTGGAGCTTTCTTT. This translates into CASSYRMQGSGAFF.